There are many counts of the clone carrying this TCR beta chain. The antigen is undetermined. Between the trimmed V and J ends, which lost 0 bases and 5 bases, there was a span of 14 bases. Germline-derived CDR1 and CDR2 are DFQATT and SNEGSKA (reference sequence). The CDR3 sequence is 15 residues long. In preparing bulk TCR libraries, previously described methods and listed TCR primers were used. A single record per CDR3 protein comes from TCRdb applying MiXCR to the PCR reads. The data hold around 89,000 distinct CDR3 sequences, with around a fifth observed a single time. The data stem from a study of molecular identifiers for immune sequencing clone quantification. Study-level background: RNA, taken in replicates from approximately 20,000 or 100,000 naive CD8 cells, was split five ways, with four sequenced.

Study-wide findings and caveats: Spiked-in Jurkat TCR RNA corresponding to one cell was reported as detectable against 1 million or so naive cells. Sharing of a barcode by identical TCR molecules could cause highly expanded clone sizes to be underestimated.

The sequence was obtained from a human donor in good health. Some libraries in this study had Jurkat cell RNA spiked in. The chain has TRBV20-1 and TRBJ1-5, with D possibly being TRBD1 (5 bases). The specimen was naive CD8+ T cells from blood, with Jurkat cell RNA spiked in. Sample subset: FACS-sorted CD8+CD4-CCR7+CD45RA+ naive T cells. This CDR3 reads CSARDAAGWDQPQHF. The CDR3 DNA follows: TGCAGTGCTAGAGATGCAGCAGGGTGGGATCAGCCCCAGCATTTT.